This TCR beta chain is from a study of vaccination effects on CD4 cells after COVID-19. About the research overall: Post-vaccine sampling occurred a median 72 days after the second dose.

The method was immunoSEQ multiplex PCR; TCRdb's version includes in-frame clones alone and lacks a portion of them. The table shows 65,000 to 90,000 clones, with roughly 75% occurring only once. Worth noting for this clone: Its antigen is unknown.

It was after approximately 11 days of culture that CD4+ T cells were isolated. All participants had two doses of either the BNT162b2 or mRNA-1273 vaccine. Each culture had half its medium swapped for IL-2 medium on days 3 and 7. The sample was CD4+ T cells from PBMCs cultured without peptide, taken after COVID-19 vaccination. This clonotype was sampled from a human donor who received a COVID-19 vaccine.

In nucleotides, the CDR3 is TGCGCCAGCAGCCAAGGGGAGACCAACAATGAGCAGTTCTTC. Protein: CASSQGETNNEQFF. The chain uses TRBV4-1 and TRBJ2-1; D may be TRBD2 (5 bases). The V and J ends lost 1 base and 5 bases respectively, with 9 bases between them. Germline V gene data show CDR1 as MGHRA and CDR2 as YSYEKL. The CDR3 runs 14 residues.